One and the same sample provided the 19 T cell receptor beta chains below, sequenced in a study of cytomegalovirus exposure and HLA in healthy donors. The PCR ran on 60 Vbeta and 13 Jbeta primers. Profiling relied on immunoSEQ multiplex PCR, and the TCRdb table lists in-frame clones only, not all of them. This table holds fewer than 200,000 clones, about 13% found once. Sequencing was performed on PBMCs. These receptors originate from a middle-aged man in good health and CMV-seropositive.

This clone was seen a handful of times. The chain is built from TRBV5-4 and TRBJ2-3; 11 bases agree with TRBD2. Germline CDR1 SGHNT, CDR2 YYREEE (reference sequence). Trimming took 4 bases from V and 3 from J; bases not matched to a gene: 4. The CDR3 has 15 amino acids. DNA for the CDR3: TGTGCCAGCAGCACGACTAGCGGGGAGACAGATACGCAGTATTTT. Translated: CASSTTSGETDTQYF.

In this sample, this clone turned up a few times. The same CDR3 arises from other DNA sequences in this sample as well. The rearrangement joins TRBV5-1 to TRBJ2-3, with 8 bases that match TRBD1. CDR3 length: 15 amino acids. With V trimmed by 0 bases and J by 4 bases, 4 bases remained unmatched. Per the germline V gene, CDR1 is SGHRS and CDR2 is YFSETQ. CDR3: CASSLGQGSADTQYF. CDR3 coding DNA: TGCGCCAGCAGCTTGGGACAGGGGAGCGCAGATACGCAGTATTTT.

The chain is built from TRBV29-1 and TRBJ2-1, with 8 nucleotides matching TRBD2. Germline V CDR1 and CDR2: SQVTM, ANQGSEA. V lost 4 bases, J lost 5 bases, and 7 bases stayed unmatched. The CDR3 runs to 14 residues. The CDR3 loop is CSVGETSDDNEQFF. CDR3 nucleotides: TGCAGCGTTGGGGAGACTAGCGATGACAATGAGCAGTTCTTC.

The table lists this clone with a few counts. This chain links TRBV27 with TRBJ1-4; D is uncertain. The length of the CDR3 is 14 residues. Germline V gene data show CDR1 as MNHEY and CDR2 as SMNVEV (reference sequence). V lost 5 bases and J 0 bases, leaving 7 bases between the germline ends. CDR3 DNA sequence: TGTGCCAGCAGTCGGGTTTCAACTAATGAAAAACTGTTTTTT. It codes for CASSRVSTNEKLFF.

The V and J genes are TRBV6-4 and TRBJ2-2, with TRBD2 matching 9 bases. This CDR3 region has 15 residues. CDR1 is MRHNA and CDR2 is SNTAGT in the germline V gene. V dropped 2 bases and J dropped 7; count of bases not matched to a gene: 5. The CDR3, as DNA: TGTGCCAGCAGTGACCCGCGGGGGGGCAACGGGGAGCTGTTTTTT. Amino acid sequence: CASSDPRGGNGELFF.

The chain joins TRBV7-8 to TRBJ2-5, with 7 positions matching TRBD2. V lost 4 bases and J lost 2; bases outside the gene matches: 4. Germline-derived CDR1 and CDR2 are SGHVS and FQNEAQ. The CDR3 is 14 residues long. The CDR3 is CASSSSGKQETQYF. CDR3 DNA sequence: TGTGCCAGCAGCTCCAGCGGGAAACAAGAGACCCAGTACTTC.

This clone was recorded a few times. The V gene is TRBV4-1, the J gene TRBJ2-2; 10 bases are shared with TRBD2. Germline lookup yields CDR1 MGHRA and CDR2 YSYEKL. The CDR3 has 15 residues. The ends lost 10 bases at V and 6 bases at J; junction bases unmatched: 11. CDR3 nucleotides: TGCGCCACGGCACTAGCGGGACTCCGGTCCGGGGAGCTGTTTTTT. Its translation: CATALAGLRSGELFF.

There are a few counts of this clone. The genes are TRBV2 and TRBJ2-5; 9 bases match TRBD2. Unmatched junction bases numbered 8, after V lost 8 bases and J lost 1 base. Germline CDR1 is SNHLY and CDR2 is FYNNEI. The CDR3 spans 15 residues. The CDR3 here is CASGGAGGGQETQYF. The CDR3 bases are TGTGCCAGCGGTGGAGCGGGGGGAGGCCAAGAGACCCAGTACTTC.

This clone was observed a handful of times. Other nucleotide sequences from this sample produce the same CDR3. The rearrangement uses TRBV2 and TRBJ1-5; TRBD1 aligns across 9 bases. The CDR3 length is 15 residues. Losses at the gene ends were 6 bases for V and 2 bases for J; bases not matched to a gene: 5. Germline V gives CDR1 SNHLY, CDR2 FYNNEI. The CDR3, as DNA: TGTGCCAGCAGGGTGGACAGGGGCCGCAATCAGCCCCAGCATTTT. Its translation is CASRVDRGRNQPQHF.

The genes are TRBV7-9 and TRBJ2-5; 8 bases are a match to TRBD1. Germline CDR1 and CDR2: SEHNR and FQNEAQ (reference sequence). This CDR3 spans 15 amino acids. V shed 5 bases, J shed 1 base, and the junction held 6 bases outside the gene matches. The CDR3 DNA reads as TGTGCCAGCAGCCACGGACAGGGTGGCCAAGAGACCCAGTACTTC. This sequence encodes CASSHGQGGQETQYF.

The chain is built from TRBV19 and TRBJ2-3, with 10 bases matching TRBD1. V trimming: 5 bases; J trimming: 6 bases; junction bases outside the gene matches: 2. Germline CDR1 is LNHDA and CDR2 is SQIVND (reference sequence). The CDR3 is made up of 13 amino acids. CDR3 sequence reads: CASSLDRGDTQYF. In nucleotides, the CDR3 is TGTGCCAGTAGTTTGGACAGGGGGGATACGCAGTATTTT.

The J gene is TRBJ2-3, the V gene TRBV7-2; TRBD2 matches 11 bases. The germline CDR1 and CDR2 sequences are SGHTA and FQGNSA. The length of the CDR3 is 16 residues. V shed 4 bases and J 2 bases; nucleotides not matched to a gene: 5. The DNA of the CDR3 is TGTGCCAGCAGCTCGGATAGCGGGGGGGTCACAGATACGCAGTATTTT. Its protein product is CASSSDSGGVTDTQYF.

This clone has more than one count but fewer than ten. The genes are TRBV7-9 and TRBJ1-5, with TRBD1 as a possible D gene (5 bases). Trimming took 1 base from V and 0 from J, leaving 10 bases between them. In germline, CDR1 is SEHNR, CDR2 FQNEAQ (reference sequence). CDR3 length: 16 residues. The CDR3 protein is CASSLDAGDSNQPQHF. The CDR3 DNA reads TGTGCCAGCAGCTTAGACGCGGGGGATAGCAATCAGCCCCAGCATTTT. The whole variable domain, remainder taken from reference TRBV7-9 and TRBJ1-5, is DTGVSQNPRHKITKRGQNVTFRCDPISEHNRLYWYRQTLGQGPEFLTYFQNEAQLEKSRLLSDRFSAERPKGSFSTLEIQRTEQGDSAMYLCASSLDAGDSNQPQHFGDGTRLSIL.

The genes are TRBV9 and TRBJ1-4; D unclear. Germline CDR1 is SGDLS and CDR2 is YYNGEE. The CDR3 consists of 14 residues. The V and J ends lost 0 bases and 7 bases respectively, with 10 bases between them. This CDR3 reads CASSVGSGGEKLFF. The CDR3 nucleotides are TGTGCCAGCAGCGTAGGATCCGGAGGTGAAAAACTGTTTTTT.

The J gene is TRBJ1-6, the V gene TRBV5-1; possibly TRBD1 for D (6 bases). CDR1 is SGHRS and CDR2 is YFSETQ in the germline V gene. This CDR3 is built from 15 residues. With 4 bases removed from V and 6 bases from J, the gap between germline ends came to 14 bases. The CDR3 sequence is CASSPGHLLNSPLHF. The CDR3 bases are TGCGCCAGCAGCCCGGGACATCTACTTAATTCACCCCTCCACTTT.

This chain links TRBV5-6 with TRBJ2-3, with TRBD2 identical over 8 bases. V trimming: 4 bases; J trimming: 4 bases; junction bases outside the gene matches: 2. Germline lookup yields CDR1 SGHDT and CDR2 YYEEEE. The CDR3 extends over 13 amino acids. The chain's CDR3 is CASSIGGADTQYF. CDR3 DNA: TGTGCCAGCAGCATCGGGGGGGCAGATACGCAGTATTTT.

This chain links TRBV18 with TRBJ2-2, with D tentatively TRBD1 (6 bases). Germline CDR1 reads KGHSH; CDR2 reads LQKENI. V dropped 8 bases and J dropped 3 bases, with 10 bases sitting between them. This CDR3 has 13 amino acids. DNA of the CDR3: TGTGCCAGCCAGGGGTCGGACACCGGGGAGCTGTTTTTT. Protein sequence: CASQGSDTGELFF.

CDR3 region: CASSPPGGRTEAFF. In DNA, the CDR3 is TGTGCCAGCAGCCCCCCGGGGGGGAGGACTGAAGCTTTCTTT. V is TRBV7-9 and J is TRBJ1-1, with D possibly TRBD1 on 5 matching bases. Trimming pared 5 bases from V and 5 bases from J, leaving 15 bases between. The CDR3 totals 14 residues. Germline CDR1 is SEHNR and CDR2 is FQNEAQ (reference sequence). Full variable domain (missing parts from reference TRBV7-9 and TRBJ1-1): DTGVSQNPRHKITKRGQNVTFRCDPISEHNRLYWYRQTLGQGPEFLTYFQNEAQLEKSRLLSDRFSAERPKGSFSTLEIQRTEQGDSAMYLCASSPPGGRTEAFFGQGTRLTVV.

CDR3 coding DNA: TGTGCCAGCAGCAACCTACTAGGAAACACCATATATTTT. Protein: CASSNLLGNTIYF. This chain links TRBV5-5 with TRBJ1-3; the D is unclear. There are 13 residues in the CDR3. The V gene lost 4 bases and the J gene lost 4 bases, with 9 bases spanning the gap. Germline-derived CDR1 and CDR2 are SGHKS and YYEKEE (reference sequence).